A selection of T cell receptor beta chains follows, all from one sample in a study of regulatory T cells in long-lasting Graves disease. TCRdb reanalysed the multiplex PCR reads using MiXCR and keeps one entry per CDR3 protein. This table holds 390,000 or so distinct CDR3 sequences, about 11% found once. This sample also appeared in a second study, on T cells in Graves' hyperthyroidism and ophthalmopathy.

The sample here was peripheral blood mononuclear cells (PBMCs), taken at new diagnosis, from a patient treated with antithyroid drugs. The source of these receptors is a young woman with Graves disease. The CDR3 runs from the conserved cysteine through the conserved F or W. D genes are given only for firm matches. Clone size is shown for a subset of rows, as once, few, many or a class of expanded clone.

NA NA TRBJ1-2 TRBV6-1 TGTGCCAGCAGATACACGGCCCTCTATGGCTACACCTTC CASRYTALYGYTF
NA many TRBJ1-1 TRBV3-1 TGTGCCAGCAGCCGCACGACAGGTGAAGCTTTCTTT CASSRTTGEAFF
TRBD1 many TRBJ2-2 TRBV28 TGTGCCAGCATTCCCCTGACCGGGACAGCGAACACCGGGGAGCTGTTTTTT CASIPLTGTANTGELFF
TRBD2 many TRBJ2-6 TRBV7-8 TGTGCCAGCAGCAAATCGGGCGGGAGATTTTCTGGGGCCAACGTCCTGACTTTC CASSKSGGRFSGANVLTF
TRBD1 many TRBJ1-2 TRBV4-2 TGTGCCACCACGACAGGGGGAAACTATGGCTACACCTTC CATTTGGNYGYTF
TRBD1 NA TRBJ2-2 TRBV12-3/TRBV12-4 TGTGCCAGCAGTTTTACGATTTGGCGTGGGACAGGGCTCGAAGACACCGGGGAGCTGTTTTTT CASSFTIWRGTGLEDTGELFF
TRBD1 once TRBJ2-1 TRBV5-4 TGTGCCAGCAGCTTGAGGGGACAGAGAATCAATGAGCAGTTCTTC CASSLRGQRINEQFF
NA many TRBJ2-1 TRBV15 NA CATSSTSGLAVPKGYNEQFF
TRBD1 many TRBJ1-1 TRBV20-1 TGCAGTGCCCTTAGGGGGCAGATTGAAGCTTTCTTT CSALRGQIEAFF
TRBD2 many TRBJ2-5 TRBV11-1 TGTGCCAGCAGCCAACTAGCGGGAGTGCAAGAGACCCAGTACTTC CASSQLAGVQETQYF
NA few TRBJ2-1 TRBV6-1 TGTGCCAGCAACGACTTCGTGTACCACAATGAGCAGTTCTTC CASNDFVYHNEQFF
NA many TRBJ1-5 TRBV7-8 TGTGCCAGCAGCTTAGGTCGTTATCGTGGCAATCAGCCCCAGCATTTT CASSLGRYRGNQPQHF
TRBD2 NA TRBJ2-1 TRBV5-6 TGTGCCAGCACCCTAAATAACAGGGGCCTAACTAGCGGGGACTACAATGAGCAGTTCTTC CASTLNNRGLTSGDYNEQFF
TRBD1 few TRBJ2-3 TRBV12-3/TRBV12-4 TGTGCCACCTTCGACAGGGTGAGAGATACGCAGTATTTT CATFDRVRDTQYF
TRBD1 many TRBJ2-1 TRBV28 TGTGCCAGCAGTTCCCCCGGGACAGTACACTCTTACAATGAGCAGTTCTTC CASSSPGTVHSYNEQFF
NA many TRBJ2-3 TRBV6-9 TGTGCCAGCAGTTCTAGGGGGTACCAGGCAGATACGCAGTATTTT CASSSRGYQADTQYF
NA many TRBJ2-5 TRBV6-2/TRBV6-3 TGTGCCAGCAGTTACTCGAGCATCCAAGAGACCCAGTACTTC CASSYSSIQETQYF
TRBD2 many TRBJ2-1 TRBV14 TGTGCCAGCAGTCCGAGGTTATGGCGGGAGAATTACAATGAGCAGTTCTTC CASSPRLWRENYNEQFF
TRBD2 NA TRBJ2-1 TRBV30 TGTGCCTGGAGTTCCGGTACTAGCGGGATTAATGAGCAGTTCTTC CAWSSGTSGINEQFF
NA many TRBJ1-4 TRBV29-1 TGCAGCGCCTCCTACACTAATGAAAAACTGTTTTTT CSASYTNEKLFF
NA many TRBJ2-3 TRBV20-1 TGCAGTGCTAGTAACTCCCTCACAGATACGCAGTATTTT CSASNSLTDTQYF
TRBD2 few TRBJ2-1 TRBV6-1 TGTGCCAGCAGTAGACAGTTAGCGGGAAGTTCCTACAATGAGCAGTTCTTC CASSRQLAGSSYNEQFF
NA few TRBJ2-3 TRBV11-2 TGTGCCAGCAGCTCGGCCCCCTTCCCCCTTAGGGGGGGTGATCTAACAGATACGCAGTATTTT CASSSAPFPLRGGDLTDTQYF